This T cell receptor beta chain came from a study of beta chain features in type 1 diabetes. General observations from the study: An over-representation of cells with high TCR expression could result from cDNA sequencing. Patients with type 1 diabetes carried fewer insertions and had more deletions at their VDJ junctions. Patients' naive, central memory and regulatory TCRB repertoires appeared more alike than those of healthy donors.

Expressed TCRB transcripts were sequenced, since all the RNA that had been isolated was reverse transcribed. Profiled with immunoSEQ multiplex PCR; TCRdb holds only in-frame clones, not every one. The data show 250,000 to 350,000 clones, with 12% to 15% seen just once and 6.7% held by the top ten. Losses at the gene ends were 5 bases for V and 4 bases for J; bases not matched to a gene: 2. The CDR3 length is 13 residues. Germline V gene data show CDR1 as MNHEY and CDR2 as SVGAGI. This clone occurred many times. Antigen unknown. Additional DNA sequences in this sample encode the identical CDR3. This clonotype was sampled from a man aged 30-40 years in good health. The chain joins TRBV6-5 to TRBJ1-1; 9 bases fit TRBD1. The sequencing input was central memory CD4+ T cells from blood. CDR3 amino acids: CASSRQGGTEAFF. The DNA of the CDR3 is TGTGCCAGCAGTCGACAGGGGGGCACTGAAGCTTTCTTT.